The T cell receptor beta chain described here comes from a study of neurological immune-mediated disorders. Study outcomes and limitations: Multiple sclerosis, the disease with the least TCR clonal expansion, fell below healthy controls, whereas HTLV-1-associated myelopathy showed the most.

As for the cDNA, it was generated by 5'RACE with 10-nucleotide random UMIs. TCRdb reprocessed the 5' RACE reads with MiXCR, giving one entry per CDR3 protein. The sample lists around 80,000 distinct CDR3 sequences; 10% were seen once. About this clonotype: Antigen: not known. This may be a read error, as it is one base from a much larger clone.

The germline CDR1 and CDR2 sequences are SGHTA and FQGNSA. The CDR3 consists of 15 residues. Specimen: PBMCs. This receptor was taken from a man aged 40-49 years in good health. The V and J genes are TRBV7-2 and TRBJ1-4; D uncertain. CDR3 nucleotides: TGTGCCAGCAGCGGTAGGGCTTCCGGTAATGGAAAACTGTTTTTT. Translating it yields CASSGRASGNGKLFF.